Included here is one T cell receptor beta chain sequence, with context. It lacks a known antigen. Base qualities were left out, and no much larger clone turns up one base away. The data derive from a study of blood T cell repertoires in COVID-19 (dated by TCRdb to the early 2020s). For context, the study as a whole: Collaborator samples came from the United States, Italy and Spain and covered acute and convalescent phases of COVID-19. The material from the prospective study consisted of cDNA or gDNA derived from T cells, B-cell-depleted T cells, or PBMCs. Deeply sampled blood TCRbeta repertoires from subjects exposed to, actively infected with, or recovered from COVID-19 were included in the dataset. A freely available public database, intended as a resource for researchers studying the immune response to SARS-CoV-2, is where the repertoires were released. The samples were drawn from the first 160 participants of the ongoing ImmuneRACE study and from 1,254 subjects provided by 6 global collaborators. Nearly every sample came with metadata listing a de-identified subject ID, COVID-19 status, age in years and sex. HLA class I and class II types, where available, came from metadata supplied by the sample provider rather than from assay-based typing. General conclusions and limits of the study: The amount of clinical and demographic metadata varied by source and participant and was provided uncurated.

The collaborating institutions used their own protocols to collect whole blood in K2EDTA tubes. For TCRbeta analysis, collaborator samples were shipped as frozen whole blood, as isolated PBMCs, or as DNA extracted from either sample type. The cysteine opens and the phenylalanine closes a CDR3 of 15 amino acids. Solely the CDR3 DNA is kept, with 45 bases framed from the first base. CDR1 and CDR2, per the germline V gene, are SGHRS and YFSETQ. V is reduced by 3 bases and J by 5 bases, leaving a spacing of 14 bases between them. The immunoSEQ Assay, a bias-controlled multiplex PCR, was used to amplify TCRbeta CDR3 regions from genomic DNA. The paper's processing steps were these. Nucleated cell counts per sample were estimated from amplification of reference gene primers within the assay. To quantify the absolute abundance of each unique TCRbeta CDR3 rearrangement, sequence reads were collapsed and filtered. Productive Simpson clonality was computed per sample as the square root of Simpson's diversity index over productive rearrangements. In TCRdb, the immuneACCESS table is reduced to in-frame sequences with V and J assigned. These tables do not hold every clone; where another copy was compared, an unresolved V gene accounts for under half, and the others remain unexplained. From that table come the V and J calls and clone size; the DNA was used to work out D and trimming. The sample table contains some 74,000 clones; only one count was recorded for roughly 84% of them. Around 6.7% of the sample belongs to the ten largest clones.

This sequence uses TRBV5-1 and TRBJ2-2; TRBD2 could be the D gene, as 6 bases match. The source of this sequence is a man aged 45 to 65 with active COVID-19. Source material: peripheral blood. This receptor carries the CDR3 CASSSGGFSTGELFF. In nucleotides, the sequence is TGCGCCAGCAGCTCAGGAGGGTTTAGTACCGGGGAGCTGTTTTTT.